The entry that follows covers one TCR beta chain sequence. The data derive from a study of cytotoxic CD8 clonotypes in ibrutinib-treated CLL. Libraries were prepared by immunoSEQ multiplex PCR; TCRdb keeps only in-frame clonotypes and omits some of them. This sample has 250,000 to 350,000 clones; 70% to 80% occur once, and the top ten carry roughly 5%. Germline CDR1 MDHEN, CDR2 SYDVKM. J was trimmed by 5 bases and V by 2 bases; bases with no gene match: 4. There are 14 residues in the CDR3. The chain carries TRBV28 and TRBJ2-7, with 9 bases lining up with TRBD2. The sequence was collected from a human donor with chronic lymphocytic leukemia. The sample consisted of PBMCs, taken at disease progression, from a patient treated with ibrutinib. CDR3 nucleotide sequence: TGTGCCAGCAGTTTAGTACTAGCGGGCAACGAGCAGTACTTC. The encoded protein is CASSLVLAGNEQYF.